Below, 12 T cell receptor beta chains from the same sample are listed, as sequenced in a study of radiation and T cells in renal cell carcinoma (dated by TCRdb to the early 2020s). According to the study, the label for this sample's time point signals: baseline pretreatment blood. The treatment or condition tag for this specimen amounts to: 15 Gy SBRT to primary tumor, nephrectomy 4 weeks later. Libraries were built with the immunoSEQ multiplex PCR assay. TCRdb limited this immuneACCESS table to in-frame rearrangements with V and J called. A share of clones is missing; checked studies link under half to unresolved V genes, and the rest is unexplained. The sample contains 55,000 to 65,000 clones, roughly three quarters of them found a single time. The top ten hold approximately 7% of the sample. The sample here was blood, taken from a patient whose treatment included radiotherapy and nephrectomy. All receptors derive from a man aged 60 to 69 with renal cell carcinoma.

The chain combines TRBV6-6 with TRBJ2-1; D unresolved. The germline V gene encodes CDR1 MNHNY and CDR2 SVGAGI (reference sequence). CDR3 length equals 13 residues. The V gene lost 9 bases and the J gene lost 6 bases, with 15 bases spanning the gap. CDR3 nucleotides: TGTGCCAGTGTCGAAATCTACGGCAATGAGCAGTTCTTC. Its protein product is CASVEIYGNEQFF.

V is TRBV18 and J is TRBJ1-3; D ambiguous. Per germline, CDR1 KGHSH and CDR2 LQKENI. This CDR3 comprises 16 residues. The germline V and J ends were trimmed by 0 bases and 0 bases, with 9 bases remaining between them. CDR3 in amino acids: CASSPPTSFSGNTIYF. The CDR3 coding sequence is TGTGCCAGCTCACCACCGACCAGTTTCTCTGGAAACACCATATATTTT.

This clone has only one observation. CDR3 loop: CAWSARGLRGTEAFF. The CDR3 nucleotides read TGTGCCTGGAGTGCCCGAGGCCTCAGGGGGACTGAAGCTTTCTTT. The V gene is TRBV30, the J gene TRBJ1-1; 7 bases map to TRBD1. V shed 1 base and J 5 bases; nucleotides not matched to a gene: 10. Germline values: CDR1 GTSNPN, CDR2 SVGIG (reference sequence). CDR3 size: 15 residues.

V is TRBV19 and J is TRBJ2-7; no reliable D call. The CDR3 spans 15 residues. Trimming removed 4 bases from V and 3 bases from J, with 16 bases in between. CDR1 and CDR2 from the germline V gene are LNHDA and SQIVND (reference sequence). The CDR3, as DNA: TGTGCCAGTAGTACCTCTTATGGGAACCTCTACGAGCAGTACTTC. The encoded protein is CASSTSYGNLYEQYF.

In its sample, this clone was seen a few times. The V call is TRBV30, the J call TRBJ2-7; D is possibly TRBD1 (5 bases). This CDR3 region has 14 residues. The germline CDR1 and CDR2 sequences are GTSNPN and SVGIG (reference sequence). V gave up 5 bases and J gave up 5 bases, with 19 bases separating them. The CDR3 DNA reads TGTGCCTGGGGGAATCCAGGGTTTTTTAACGAGCAGTACGTC. Translation gives CAWGNPGFFNEQYV.

Notes on this clone: Within the sample, other DNA sequences also encode this same CDR3. V is TRBV6-1 and J is TRBJ1-6; 8 nucleotides agree with TRBD1. The CDR3 totals 14 residues. The J segment lost 10 bases and the V segment lost 6 bases, leaving 8 bases of the junction unmatched. Germline V gives CDR1 MNHNS, CDR2 SASEGT. CDR3 in DNA: TGTGCCAGCAGCTCCGACAGGGGATTATCACCCCTCCACTTT. Translation gives CASSSDRGLSPLHF.

The rearrangement joins TRBV18 to TRBJ1-2; D is uncertain. Trimming took off 2 bases at V and 2 bases at J, with 18 bases between the two ends. The CDR3 length is 17 residues. The germline V gene encodes CDR1 KGHSH and CDR2 LQKENI. In nucleotides, the CDR3 is TGTGCCAGCTCACCAACTGCCCGCGATGGGCGGAACTATGGCTACACCTTC. The encoded protein is CASSPTARDGRNYGYTF.

This clone appeared once. The chain employs TRBV6-1 and TRBJ1-4; D possibly corresponds to TRBD1 (5 bases). Germline V gene sequence: CDR1 MNHNS, CDR2 SASEGT. The CDR3 covers 15 residues. Trimming cost V 2 bases and J 8 bases, with 15 bases left between them. Here the CDR3 reads CASSELGHGEEKLFF. The CDR3 bases are TGTGCCAGCAGTGAACTTGGACACGGAGAGGAAAAACTGTTTTTT.

The chain has TRBV7-8 and TRBJ1-5; D possibly corresponds to TRBD1 (6 bases). The length of the CDR3 is 15 residues. Trimming left V 5 bases short and J 2 bases short, with 13 bases between. Germline lookup yields CDR1 SGHVS and CDR2 FQNEAQ. CDR3: CASSPGQPGNQPQHF. As DNA, the CDR3 is TGTGCCAGCAGCCCCGGACAGCCAGGCAATCAGCCCCAGCATTTT.

The chain is built from TRBV9 and TRBJ2-1, with D uncertain. V was shortened by 3 bases and J by 0 bases, with 10 bases between the two germline ends. The CDR3 sequence is 15 residues long. CDR1 and CDR2 (germline): SGDLS, YYNGEE. The CDR3, as DNA: TGTGCCAGCAGCGCAGACCTTAACTCCTACAATGAGCAGTTCTTC. This encodes CASSADLNSYNEQFF.

The chain combines TRBV11-3 with TRBJ2-3; 9 nucleotides agree with TRBD2. This CDR3 has 17 residues. V trimming: 0 bases; J trimming: 1 base; junction bases outside the gene matches: 5. Looked up from germline, CDR1 is SGHNT and CDR2 is YENEEA. CDR3 nucleotide sequence: TGTGCCAGCAGCTTAGATTCGTCTAGCGGGGGCACAGATACGCAGTATTTT. Protein: CASSLDSSSGGTDTQYF.

The chain is built from TRBV7-6 and TRBJ1-2; 8 bases match TRBD1. From germline, CDR1 is SGHVS and CDR2 FNYEAQ. This CDR3 is 15 amino acids long. V was pared by 1 base and J by 7 bases, with 8 bases of the junction left unmatched. The CDR3 loop is CASSLGPGGSSGYTF. The CDR3 bases are TGTGCCAGCAGCTTAGGTCCAGGGGGCTCGAGTGGCTACACCTTC.